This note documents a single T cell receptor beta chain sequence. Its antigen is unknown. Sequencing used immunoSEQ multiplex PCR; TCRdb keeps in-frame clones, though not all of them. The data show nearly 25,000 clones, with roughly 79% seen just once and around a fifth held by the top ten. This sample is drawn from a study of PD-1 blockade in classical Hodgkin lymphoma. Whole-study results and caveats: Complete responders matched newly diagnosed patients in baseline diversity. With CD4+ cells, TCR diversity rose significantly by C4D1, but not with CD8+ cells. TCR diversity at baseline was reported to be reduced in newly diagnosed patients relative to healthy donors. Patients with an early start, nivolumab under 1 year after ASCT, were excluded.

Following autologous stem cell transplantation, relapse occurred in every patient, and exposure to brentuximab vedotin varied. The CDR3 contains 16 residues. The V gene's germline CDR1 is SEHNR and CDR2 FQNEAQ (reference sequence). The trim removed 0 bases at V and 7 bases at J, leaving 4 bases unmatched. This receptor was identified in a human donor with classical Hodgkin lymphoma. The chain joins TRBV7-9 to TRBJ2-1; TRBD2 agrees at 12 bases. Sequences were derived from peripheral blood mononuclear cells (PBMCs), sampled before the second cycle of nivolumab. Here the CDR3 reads CASSLAGLAGRNEQFF. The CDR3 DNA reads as TGTGCCAGCAGCTTAGCCGGACTAGCGGGAAGAAATGAGCAGTTCTTC.